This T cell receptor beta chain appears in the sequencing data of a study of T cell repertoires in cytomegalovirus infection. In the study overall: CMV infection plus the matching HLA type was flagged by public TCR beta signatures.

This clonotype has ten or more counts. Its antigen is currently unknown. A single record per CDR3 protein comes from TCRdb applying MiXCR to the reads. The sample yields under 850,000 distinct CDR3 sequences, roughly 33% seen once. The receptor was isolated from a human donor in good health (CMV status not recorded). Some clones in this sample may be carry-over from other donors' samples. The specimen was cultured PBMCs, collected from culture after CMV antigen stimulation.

CDR3 amino acids: CASSQVPQVNTEAFF. For the CDR3, the DNA is TGTGCCAGCAGCCAGGTGCCACAGGTGAACACTGAAGCTTTCTTT. The genes are TRBV7-2 and TRBJ1-1; D is possibly TRBD1 (5 bases). In germline, CDR1 is SGHTA, CDR2 FQGNSA. The CDR3 is 15 amino acids. Trimming left V 5 bases short and J 0 bases short, with 13 bases between.